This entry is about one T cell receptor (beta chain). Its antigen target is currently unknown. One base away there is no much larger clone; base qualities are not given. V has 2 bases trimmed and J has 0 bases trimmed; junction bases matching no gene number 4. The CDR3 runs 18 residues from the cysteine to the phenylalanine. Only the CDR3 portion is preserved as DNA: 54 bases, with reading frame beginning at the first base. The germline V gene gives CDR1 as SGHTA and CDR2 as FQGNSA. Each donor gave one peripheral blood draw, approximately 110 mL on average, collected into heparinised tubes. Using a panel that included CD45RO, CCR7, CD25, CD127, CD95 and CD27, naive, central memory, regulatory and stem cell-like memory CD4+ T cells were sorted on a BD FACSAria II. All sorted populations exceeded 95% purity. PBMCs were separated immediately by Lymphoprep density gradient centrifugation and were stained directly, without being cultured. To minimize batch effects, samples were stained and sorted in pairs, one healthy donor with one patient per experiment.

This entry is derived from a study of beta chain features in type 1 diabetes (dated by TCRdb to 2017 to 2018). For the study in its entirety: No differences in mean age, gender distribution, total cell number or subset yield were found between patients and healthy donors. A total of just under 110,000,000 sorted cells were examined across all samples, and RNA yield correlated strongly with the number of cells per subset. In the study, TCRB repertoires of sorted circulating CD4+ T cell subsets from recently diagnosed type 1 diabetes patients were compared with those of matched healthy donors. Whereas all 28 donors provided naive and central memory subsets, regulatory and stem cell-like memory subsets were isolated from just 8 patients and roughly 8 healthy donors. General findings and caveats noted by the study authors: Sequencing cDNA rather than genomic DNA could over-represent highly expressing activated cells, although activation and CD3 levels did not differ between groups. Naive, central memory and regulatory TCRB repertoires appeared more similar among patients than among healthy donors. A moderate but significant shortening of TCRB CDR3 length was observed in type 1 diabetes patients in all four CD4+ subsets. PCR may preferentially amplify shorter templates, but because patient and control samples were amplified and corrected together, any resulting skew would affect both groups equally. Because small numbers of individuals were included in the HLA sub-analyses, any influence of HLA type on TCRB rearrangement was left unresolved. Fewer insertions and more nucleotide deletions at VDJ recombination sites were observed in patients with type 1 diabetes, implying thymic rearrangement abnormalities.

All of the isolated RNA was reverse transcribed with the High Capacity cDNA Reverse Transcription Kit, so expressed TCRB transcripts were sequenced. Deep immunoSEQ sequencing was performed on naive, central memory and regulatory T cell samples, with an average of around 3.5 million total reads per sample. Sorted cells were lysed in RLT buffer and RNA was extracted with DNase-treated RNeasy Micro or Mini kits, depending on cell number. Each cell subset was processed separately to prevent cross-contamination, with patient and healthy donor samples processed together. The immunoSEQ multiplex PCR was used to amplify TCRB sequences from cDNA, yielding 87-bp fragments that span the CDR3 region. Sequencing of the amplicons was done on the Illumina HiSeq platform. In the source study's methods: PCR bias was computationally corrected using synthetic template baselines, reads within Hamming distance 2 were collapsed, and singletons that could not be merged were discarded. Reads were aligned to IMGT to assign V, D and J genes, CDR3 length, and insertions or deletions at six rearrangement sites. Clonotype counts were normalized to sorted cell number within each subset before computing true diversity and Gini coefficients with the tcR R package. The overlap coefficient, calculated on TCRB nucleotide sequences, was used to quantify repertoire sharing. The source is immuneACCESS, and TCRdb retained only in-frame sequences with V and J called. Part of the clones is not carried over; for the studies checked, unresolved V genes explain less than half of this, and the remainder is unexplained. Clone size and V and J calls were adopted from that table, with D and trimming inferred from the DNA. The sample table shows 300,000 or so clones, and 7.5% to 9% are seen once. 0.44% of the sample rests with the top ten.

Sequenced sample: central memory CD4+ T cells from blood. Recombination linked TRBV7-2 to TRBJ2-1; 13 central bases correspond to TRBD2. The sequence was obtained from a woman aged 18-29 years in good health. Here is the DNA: TGTGCCAGCAGCTTAAGGGGACTAGCGGGAATCTCCTACAATGAGCAGTTCTTC. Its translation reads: CASSLRGLAGISYNEQFF.